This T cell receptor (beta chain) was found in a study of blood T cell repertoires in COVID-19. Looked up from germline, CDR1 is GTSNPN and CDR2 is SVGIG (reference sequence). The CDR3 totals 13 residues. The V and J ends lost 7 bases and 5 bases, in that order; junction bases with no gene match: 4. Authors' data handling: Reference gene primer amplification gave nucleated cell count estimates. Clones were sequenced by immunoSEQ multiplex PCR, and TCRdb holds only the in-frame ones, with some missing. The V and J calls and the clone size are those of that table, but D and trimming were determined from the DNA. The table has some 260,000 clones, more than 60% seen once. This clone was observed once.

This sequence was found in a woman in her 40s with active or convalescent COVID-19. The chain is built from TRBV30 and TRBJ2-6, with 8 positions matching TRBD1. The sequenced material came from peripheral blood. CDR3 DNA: TGTGCCTCCCGGACAGGGAGGGCCAACGTCCTGACTTTC. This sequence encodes CASRTGRANVLTF.